These 16 T cell receptor beta chains were sequenced from one sample in a study of shared clonotypes between healthy human individuals. Only in-frame clones appear in the TCRdb table, and some are missing; sequencing was by immunoSEQ multiplex PCR. The sample has 850,000 to 1,200,000 clones, roughly 80% seen once. The sample taken for sequencing was memory CD4+ T cells sorted from blood. Stated subset: CD45RA-negative fraction. These receptor sequences come from a man aged 18-30 years in good health.

The chain is built from TRBV28 and TRBJ2-7; 10 nucleotides line up with TRBD1. J lost 9 bases, V lost 7 bases, and 15 bases had no gene match. The V gene's germline CDR1 is MDHEN and CDR2 SYDVKM. There are 15 residues in the CDR3. In DNA, the CDR3 is TGTGCCAGCATTGTAGGGGACAGGGGTGGTAGCGTGCAGTACTTC. It is translated as CASIVGDRGGSVQYF. The whole variable domain, remainder taken from reference TRBV28 and TRBJ2-7, is DVKVTQSSRYLVKRTGEKVFLECVQDMDHENMFWYRQDPGLGLRLIYFSYDVKMKEKGDIPEGYSVSREKKERFSLILESASTNQTSMYLCASIVGDRGGSVQYFGPGTRLTVT.

On this clone: Other DNA sequences within the sample encode an identical CDR3. V usage is TRBV14 and J usage is TRBJ2-3; a possible D gene is TRBD2 (5 bases). Trimming pared 0 bases from V and 4 bases from J, leaving 8 bases between. CDR3 length: 14 residues. Germline V gene lookup returns CDR1 SGHDN and CDR2 FVKESK. CDR3: CASSQDRAADTQYF. Here the CDR3 DNA reads TGTGCCAGCAGCCAAGATAGAGCGGCAGATACGCAGTATTTT.

V usage is TRBV28 and J usage is TRBJ1-1, with D unclear. The CDR3 extends over 13 amino acids. From germline, CDR1 is MDHEN and CDR2 SYDVKM. With 8 bases removed from V and 1 base from J, the gap between germline ends came to 11 bases. The CDR3 DNA is TGTGCCAGCGGCCGGACCCCGAACACTGAAGCTTTCTTT. Translated: CASGRTPNTEAFF.

The rearrangement joins TRBV2 to TRBJ2-3; D gene ambiguous. CDR1 and CDR2 (germline): SNHLY, FYNNEI. This CDR3 contains 12 residues. Deletions cut 7 bases from V and 4 bases from J, with 9 bases between. The CDR3 bases are TGTGCCAGCAACTTATTCCCAGATACGCAGTATTTT. The encoded protein is CASNLFPDTQYF.

This clone has a handful of counts. The rearrangement uses TRBV20-1 and TRBJ1-1, with TRBD1 as a possible D gene (5 bases). The ends were cut back, 3 bases at V and 10 bases at J, with 12 bases in the middle. The CDR3 contains 11 residues. From germline, CDR1 is DFQATT and CDR2 SNEGSKA (reference sequence). CDR3 region: CSASDGTVAFF. The CDR3 nucleotides read TGCAGTGCTAGTGACGGGACGGTAGCTTTCTTT.

The chain recombines TRBV9 with TRBJ1-5; D is unclear. V lost 3 bases and J lost 6, with 16 bases in between. CDR1 is SGDLS, CDR2 YYNGEE, per germline. This CDR3 comprises 15 residues. CDR3 residues: CASSERDGAGQPQHF. For the CDR3, the DNA is TGTGCCAGCAGCGAACGTGATGGAGCGGGTCAGCCCCAGCATTTT.

J is TRBJ1-1 and V is TRBV28; D is possibly TRBD1 (5 bases). The germline V and J ends were trimmed by 6 bases and 1 base, with 9 bases remaining between them. The germline V gene has CDR1 MDHEN and CDR2 SYDVKM. This CDR3 spans 13 amino acids. CDR3 DNA: TGTGCCAGCAGACGGGGGGGGAACACTGAAGCTTTCTTT. Amino acid sequence: CASRRGGNTEAFF.

This clone was seen a handful of times. The chain has TRBV11-2 and TRBJ1-1; D uncertain. The CDR3 has 15 residues. CDR1 is SGHAT and CDR2 is FQNNGV in the germline V gene. V lost 1 base, J lost 2 bases, and 11 bases lay in between. CDR3 sequence reads: CASSLGGMGNTEAFF. The CDR3 DNA follows: TGTGCCAGCAGCTTAGGTGGGATGGGAAACACTGAAGCTTTCTTT.

The DNA of the CDR3 is TGTGCCAGCAACACGGGCCTTAGGGAGCTGTTTTTT. Translating it yields CASNTGLRELFF. V gene TRBV19 combines with J gene TRBJ2-2; no clear D gene. CDR3 length: 12 residues. Germline values: CDR1 LNHDA, CDR2 SQIVND (reference sequence). With 9 bases removed from V and 9 bases from J, the gap between germline ends came to 14 bases.

To note about this clone: Other DNA sequences in the sample encode the same CDR3. CDR3 nucleotide sequence: TGTGCCAGCAGCTTCTACGGGAGAGGTTCCTACAATGAGCAGTTCTTC. This encodes CASSFYGRGSYNEQFF. This chain links TRBV7-9 with TRBJ2-1, with D possibly TRBD2 on 6 matching bases. The length of the CDR3 is 16 residues. V shed 3 bases and J shed 1 base, with 13 bases lying between them. Germline V CDR1 and CDR2: SEHNR, FQNEAQ (reference sequence).

The chain employs TRBV6-6 and TRBJ1-2; D remains ambiguous. CDR3 length: 10 amino acids. Germline V lookup: CDR1 MNHNY, CDR2 SVGAGI (reference sequence). V was trimmed by 8 bases and J by 8 bases, leaving 9 bases between them. CDR3 amino acids: CASRGVGYTF. DNA for the CDR3: TGTGCCAGCCGTGGGGTGGGCTACACCTTC.

This clone was counted once. The chain combines TRBV6-6 with TRBJ1-5; possibly TRBD1 for D (6 bases). The V end lost 2 bases, the J end lost 6 bases, and 8 bases lay between the germline ends. Germline V lookup: CDR1 MNHNY, CDR2 SVGAGI (reference sequence). The CDR3 loop spans 13 amino acids. In DNA, the CDR3 is TGTGCCAGCAGTTACACAGGGAGTCAGCCCCAGCATTTT. It yields the protein CASSYTGSQPQHF.

CDR3 protein: CASSPPGLAGGGTGELFF. CDR3 DNA sequence: TGTGCCAGCTCACCACCGGGACTAGCGGGAGGCGGCACCGGGGAGCTGTTTTTT. The chain couples TRBV18 to TRBJ2-2; 15 nucleotides match TRBD2. The CDR3 contains 18 residues. After removal of 0 bases from V and 4 bases from J, the junction contained 3 bases not matched to a gene. Germline CDR1 and CDR2: KGHSH and LQKENI.

Comment on this clone: Other DNA sequences in this specimen translate into the identical CDR3. The chain joins TRBV5-4 to TRBJ2-7; tentatively, D is TRBD1 (5 bases). V gave up 5 bases and J gave up 0 bases, with 9 bases separating them. The germline V gene encodes CDR1 SGHNT and CDR2 YYREEE (reference sequence). This CDR3 is built from 13 residues. In nucleotides, the CDR3 is TGTGCCAGCAGTTTCGACAGCTCCTACGAGCAGTACTTC. This sequence encodes CASSFDSSYEQYF.

There are a few counts of this clone. This rearrangement joins TRBV2 to TRBJ2-2; TRBD2 agrees at 7 bases. The CDR3 covers 12 residues. V gave up 6 bases and J gave up 6 bases; unmatched junction bases: 1. Germline CDR1 and CDR2: SNHLY and FYNNEI. Here the CDR3 reads CASSAGAGELFF. DNA for the CDR3: TGTGCCAGCAGCGCGGGGGCCGGGGAGCTGTTTTTT.

The chain joins TRBV5-6 to TRBJ1-2; D remains unclear. The CDR3 totals 15 residues. Trimming stripped 0 bases from V and 4 bases from J, with 13 bases between. Germline V gives CDR1 SGHDT, CDR2 YYEEEE. The CDR3 loop is CASSLEDRLVYGYTF. CDR3 DNA sequence: TGTGCCAGCAGCTTGGAAGACCGCTTGGTCTATGGCTACACCTTC.